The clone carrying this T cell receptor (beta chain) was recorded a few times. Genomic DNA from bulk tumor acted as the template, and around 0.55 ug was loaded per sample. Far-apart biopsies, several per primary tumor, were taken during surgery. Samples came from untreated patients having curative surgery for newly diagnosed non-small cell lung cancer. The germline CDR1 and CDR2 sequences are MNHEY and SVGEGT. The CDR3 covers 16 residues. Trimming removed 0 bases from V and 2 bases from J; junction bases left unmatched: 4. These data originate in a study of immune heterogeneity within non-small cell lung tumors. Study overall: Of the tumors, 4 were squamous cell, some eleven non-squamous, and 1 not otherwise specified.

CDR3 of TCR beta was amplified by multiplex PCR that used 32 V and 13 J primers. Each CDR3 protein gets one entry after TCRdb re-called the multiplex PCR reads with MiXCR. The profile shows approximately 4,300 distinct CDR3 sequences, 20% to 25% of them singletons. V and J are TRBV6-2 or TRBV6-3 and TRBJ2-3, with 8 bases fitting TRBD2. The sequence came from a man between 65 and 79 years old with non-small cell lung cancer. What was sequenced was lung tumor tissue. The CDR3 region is CASSYSSGGYTDTQYF. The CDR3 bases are TGTGCCAGCAGTTACTCGTCGGGGGGGTACACAGATACGCAGTATTTT.